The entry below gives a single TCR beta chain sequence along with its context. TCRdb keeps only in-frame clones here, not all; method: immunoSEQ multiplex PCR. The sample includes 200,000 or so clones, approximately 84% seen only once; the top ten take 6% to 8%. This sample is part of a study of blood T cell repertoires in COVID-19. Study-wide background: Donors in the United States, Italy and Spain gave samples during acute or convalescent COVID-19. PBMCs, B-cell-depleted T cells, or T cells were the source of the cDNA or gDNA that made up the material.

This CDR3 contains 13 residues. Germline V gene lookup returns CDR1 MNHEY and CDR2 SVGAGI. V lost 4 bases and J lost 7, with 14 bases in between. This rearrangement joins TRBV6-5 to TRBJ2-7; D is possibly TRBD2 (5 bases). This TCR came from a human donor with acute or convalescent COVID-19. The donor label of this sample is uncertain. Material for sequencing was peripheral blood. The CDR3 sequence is CASSLGPKREQYF. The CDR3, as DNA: TGTGCCAGCAGTTTAGGACCGAAGCGGGAGCAGTACTTC.